Shown below are 29 T cell receptor beta chains from a single sample sequenced in a study of memory CD4+ T cells and cytomegalovirus serostatus. Generated by immunoSEQ multiplex PCR, the TCRdb table keeps only in-frame clones and is missing some. The sample consists of some 47,000 clones, just under 80% of them appearing once. The sort gate was single viable CD3+CD4+CD8-CD45RO+ cells for memory CD4+ T cells. The sequenced sample was memory CD4+ T cells from blood. The origin of the receptors is an adult in good health and CMV-seronegative.

The chain links TRBV28 to TRBJ2-3; D is possibly TRBD2 (5 bases). From germline, CDR1 is MDHEN and CDR2 SYDVKM. Trimming left V 5 bases short and J 2 bases short, with 14 bases between. The CDR3 runs 15 residues. CDR3: CASSPPGKYTDTQYF. CDR3 DNA: TGTGCCAGCAGTCCGCCGGGGAAATACACAGATACGCAGTATTTT.

The chain couples TRBV4-1 to TRBJ2-5; 7 bases align to TRBD1. Germline V lookup: CDR1 MGHRA, CDR2 YSYEKL. Trimming cost V 4 bases and J 1 base; bases outside gene matches: 3. The CDR3 has 14 residues. CDR3 DNA sequence: TGCGCCAGCAGCCCGACAGGGTCCCAAGAGACCCAGTACTTC. The encoded protein is CASSPTGSQETQYF.

This clone was seen only a few times. The chain uses TRBV4-2 and TRBJ2-1; 8 nucleotides agree with TRBD1. The length of the CDR3 is 15 residues. Germline V gives CDR1 LGHNA, CDR2 YNFKEQ. J gave up 7 bases and V 2 bases, and 7 bases lay outside the gene matches. CDR3 bases: TGTGCCAGCAGCCAAACAGGGACAGGTGTAAATGAGCAGTTCTTC. This encodes CASSQTGTGVNEQFF.

The CDR3 DNA follows: TGTGCCAGCAGCTTAGCCGGGGCCGCTAACGAGCAGTACTTC. Protein sequence: CASSLAGAANEQYF. The chain recombines TRBV7-9 with TRBJ2-7; D may be TRBD1 or TRBD2 (5 bases each). Trimming cost V 0 bases and J 5 bases, with 11 bases left between them. Germline V lookup: CDR1 SEHNR, CDR2 FQNEAQ (reference sequence). CDR3 length: 14 amino acids.

The chain joins TRBV11-3 to TRBJ1-3, with TRBD1 as a possible D gene (5 bases). Germline CDR1 is SGHNT and CDR2 is YENEEA. V shed 9 bases and J shed 9 bases, with 9 bases lying between them. The CDR3 is made up of 10 amino acids. Here the CDR3 reads CARGVSTIYF. The CDR3 DNA is TGTGCCAGGGGGGTGTCCACCATATATTTT.

This chain links TRBV12-5 with TRBJ2-4; TRBD2 might be the D (5 bases). This CDR3 is built from 16 residues. Germline CDR1 is LGHNT and CDR2 is FRNRAP. V gave up 3 bases and J gave up 3 bases, with 15 bases separating them. Here the CDR3 reads CASGFNKKEGKNIQYF. CDR3 bases: TGTGCTAGTGGTTTTAACAAGAAAGAGGGCAAAAACATTCAGTACTTC. Using reference TRBV12-5 and TRBJ2-4 for the parts outside the CDR3, the full variable domain is DARVTQTPRHKVTEMGQEVTMRCQPILGHNTVFWYRQTMMQGLELLAYFRNRAPLDDSGMPKDRFSAEMPDATLATLKIQPSEPRDSAVYFCASGFNKKEGKNIQYFGAGTRLSVL.

The chain combines TRBV10-3 with TRBJ1-1, with 7 bases identical to TRBD1. This CDR3 region has 13 residues. Trimming took 10 bases from V and 0 from J; bases not matched to a gene: 5. Germline V lookup: CDR1 ENHRY, CDR2 SYGVKD. DNA of the CDR3: TGTGCCACAGGGGGACTGCTGAACACTGAAGCTTTCTTT. It codes for CATGGLLNTEAFF.

This sequence joins TRBV25-1 and TRBJ2-7; D is unresolved. The germline V gene encodes CDR1 MGHDK and CDR2 SYGVNS. The CDR3 runs 12 residues. V lost 4 bases, J lost 3 bases, and 7 bases lay in between. The CDR3 sequence is CASSGRDYEQYF. CDR3 nucleotide sequence: TGTGCCAGCAGTGGCAGAGACTACGAGCAGTACTTC.

The CDR3 DNA is TGTGCCAGCAGTTACTCACGGGGCGGAATGAACACTGAAGCTTTCTTT. This encodes CASSYSRGGMNTEAFF. The chain has TRBV6-6 and TRBJ1-1, with D perhaps TRBD1 (5 bases). Germline V gene data show CDR1 as MNHNY and CDR2 as SVGAGI (reference sequence). This CDR3 comprises 16 residues. Trimming took 0 bases from V and 0 from J, leaving 11 bases between them.

There are a few counts of this clone. The chain couples TRBV2 to TRBJ2-7; no definite D call. The CDR3 consists of 16 residues. V was trimmed by 7 bases and J by 2 bases, leaving 21 bases between them. From germline, CDR1 is SNHLY and CDR2 FYNNEI. CDR3 sequence reads: CASTPLVGKSTYEQYF. The CDR3 bases are TGTGCCAGCACCCCATTAGTAGGGAAGTCTACCTACGAGCAGTACTTC.

This clone was detected only a few times. This chain joins TRBV7-6 and TRBJ2-3; 10 nucleotides align to TRBD2. Trimming cost V 1 base and J 0 bases; bases outside gene matches: 7. This CDR3 has 18 residues. Germline V gives CDR1 SGHVS, CDR2 FNYEAQ. The CDR3 coding sequence is TGTGCCAGCAGCTTAGATAGTAGCGGGGGGCATAGCACAGATACGCAGTATTTT. It codes for CASSLDSSGGHSTDTQYF.

The rearrangement uses TRBV11-2 and TRBJ1-2; D remains ambiguous. Trimming removed 0 bases from V and 8 bases from J, with 13 bases in between. There are 14 residues in the CDR3. CDR1 is SGHAT and CDR2 is FQNNGV in the germline V gene. This CDR3 reads CASSLEATQRGYTF. DNA for the CDR3: TGTGCCAGCAGCTTAGAGGCGACTCAGAGGGGCTACACCTTC.

The rearrangement links TRBV19 to TRBJ2-3, with D perhaps matching TRBD1 or TRBD2 (7 bases each). CDR1 LNHDA and CDR2 SQIVND come from the germline V gene (reference sequence). The CDR3 totals 14 residues. Trimming cost V 6 bases and J 4 bases, with 14 bases left between them. CDR3 sequence: CASRDQGGADTQYF. The CDR3 nucleotides are TGTGCCAGTAGAGACCAGGGGGGGGCAGATACGCAGTATTTT.

DNA for the CDR3: TGTGCCAGCAGCTTTAGCGGGGGGACCTGGGGAGAGACCCAGTACTTC. Translating it yields CASSFSGGTWGETQYF. The chain recombines TRBV7-2 with TRBJ2-5, with 10 bases that match TRBD2. V trimming: 3 bases; J trimming: 4 bases; junction bases outside the gene matches: 8. Germline V gene sequence: CDR1 SGHTA, CDR2 FQGNSA. CDR3 length: 16 residues. The full variable domain, its missing parts supplied by reference TRBV7-2 and TRBJ2-5, is GAGVSQSPSNKVTEKGKDVELRCDPISGHTALYWYRQSLGQGLEFLIYFQGNSAPDKSGLPSDRFSAERTGGSVSTLTIQRTQQEDSAVYLCASSFSGGTWGETQYFGPGTRLLVL.

The chain uses TRBV5-1 and TRBJ1-6; maybe TRBD1 (6 bases). CDR1 and CDR2 from the germline V gene are SGHRS and YFSETQ. The CDR3 spans 16 residues. The V end lost 0 bases, the J end lost 6 bases, and 13 bases lay between the germline ends. CDR3 amino acids: CASSLEGGSGNSPLHF. The CDR3 nucleotides are TGCGCCAGCAGCTTGGAGGGGGGTTCGGGTAATTCACCCCTCCACTTT.

The chain joins TRBV5-4 to TRBJ1-1; no clear D. Trimming took off 1 base at V and 10 bases at J, with 8 bases between the two ends. Germline lookup yields CDR1 SGHNT and CDR2 YYREEE (reference sequence). The CDR3 has 11 amino acids. The CDR3 protein is CASSLRGRAFF. The CDR3 DNA is TGTGCCAGCAGCTTGCGCGGCAGAGCTTTCTTT. Filled out from reference TRBV5-4 and TRBJ1-1, the complete variable domain reads ETGVTQSPTHLIKTRGQQVTLRCSSQSGHNTVSWYQQALGQGPQFIFQYYREEENGRGNFPPRFSGLQFPNYSSELNVNALELDDSALYLCASSLRGRAFFGQGTRLTVV.

This clone was counted between two and nine times. The genes are TRBV19 and TRBJ1-3; TRBD1 matches at 11 bases. The V gene end was trimmed by 4 bases and the J gene end by 2 bases; junction bases not matched to a gene: 7. The CDR3 spans 17 residues. Per the germline V gene, CDR1 is LNHDA and CDR2 is SQIVND (reference sequence). CDR3 sequence reads: CASSTPPGQGAGNTIYF. Here the CDR3 DNA reads TGTGCCAGTAGTACACCCCCGGGACAGGGGGCTGGAAACACCATATATTTT. The complete variable domain, with remaining parts taken from reference TRBV19 and TRBJ1-3, reads DGGITQSPKYLFRKEGQNVTLSCEQNLNHDAMYWYRQDPGQGLRLIYYSQIVNDFQKGDIAEGYSVSREKKESFPLTVTSAQKNPTAFYLCASSTPPGQGAGNTIYFGEGSWLTVV.

This clone was detected only a few times. J is TRBJ2-1 and V is TRBV5-1; D is possibly TRBD1 (7 bases). Germline-derived CDR1 and CDR2 are SGHRS and YFSETQ. Trimming removed 0 bases at V and 4 bases at J, with 14 bases between. The CDR3 totals 16 residues. This CDR3 is CASSLDRGGRYNEQFF. CDR3 in DNA: TGCGCCAGCAGCTTGGACAGGGGAGGTCGATACAATGAGCAGTTCTTC. The full variable domain, its missing parts supplied by reference TRBV5-1 and TRBJ2-1, is KAGVTQTPRYLIKTRGQQVTLSCSPISGHRSVSWYQQTPGQGLQFLFEYFSETQRNKGNFPGRFSGRQFSNSRSEMNVSTLELGDSALYLCASSLDRGGRYNEQFFGPGTRLTVL.

The rearrangement uses TRBV5-1 and TRBJ1-1; 8 bases are shared with TRBD1. The CDR3 has 16 residues. J lost 5 bases, V lost 0 bases, and 9 bases had no gene match. The germline CDR1 and CDR2 sequences are SGHRS and YFSETQ. The CDR3 DNA reads TGCGCCAGCAGCTTGGGGGACAGGATTGCGGGGACTGAAGCTTTCTTT. Amino acid sequence: CASSLGDRIAGTEAFF.

The chain carries TRBV2 and TRBJ1-2; a possible D gene is TRBD1 (5 bases). The CDR3 length is 15 residues. Trimming stripped 8 bases from V and 0 bases from J, with 16 bases between. The germline gives CDR1 SNHLY, CDR2 FYNNEI. CDR3 bases: TGTGCCAGCCCGGCAGGGTACCCGCCTAACTATGGCTACACCTTC. Translated, it gives CASPAGYPPNYGYTF.

J is TRBJ2-6 and V is TRBV19, with 10 nucleotides matching TRBD2. Trimming at V came to 4 bases and at J to 0 bases, leaving 6 bases not matched to a gene. The CDR3 runs to 18 residues. Germline assignment: CDR1 LNHDA and CDR2 SQIVND (reference sequence). CDR3 nucleotide sequence: TGTGCCAGTAGTACCCCACTAGCGGGGATCTCTGGGGCCAACGTCCTGACTTTC. It encodes CASSTPLAGISGANVLTF.

The V gene is TRBV11-1, the J gene TRBJ2-1, with TRBD2 matching 7 bases. This CDR3 contains 16 residues. The germline V gene has CDR1 SGHAT and CDR2 FQDESV (reference sequence). Trimming at V came to 4 bases and at J to 3 bases, leaving 9 bases not matched to a gene. The CDR3 DNA is TGTGCCAGCAGCTCGGACGGACTAGTTGTCTACAATGAGCAGTTCTTC. Encoded protein: CASSSDGLVVYNEQFF.

The J gene is TRBJ1-1, the V gene TRBV28; D call uncertain. The CDR3 totals 12 residues. CDR1 and CDR2 (germline): MDHEN, SYDVKM. Trimming shortened V by 8 bases and J by 1 base, and 8 bases separated the two germline ends. CDR3 in DNA: TGTGCCAGCGCGGACGCGAACACTGAAGCTTTCTTT. This gives the protein CASADANTEAFF.

The chain employs TRBV28 and TRBJ2-4; the D is unclear. V was trimmed by 6 bases and J by 3 bases, leaving 6 bases between them. This CDR3 comprises 12 residues. Germline V gene data show CDR1 as MDHEN and CDR2 as SYDVKM. CDR3 bases: TGTGCCAGCAGGTCGGGCAAAAACATTCAGTACTTC. It encodes CASRSGKNIQYF.

CDR3 nucleotide sequence: TGTGCCAGCTCACAGGGCTCTGGAAACACCATATATTTT. Translating gives CASSQGSGNTIYF. This chain joins TRBV18 and TRBJ1-3; D ambiguous. V shed 4 bases and J shed 0 bases, with 4 bases lying between them. The CDR3 is 13 residues long. Germline CDR1 KGHSH, CDR2 LQKENI.

The CDR3 region has the DNA TGTGCCTGGAGTAAACAGACGCAAGAGACCCAGTACTTC. This encodes CAWSKQTQETQYF. This chain joins TRBV30 and TRBJ2-5; no firm D call. Germline CDR1 is GTSNPN and CDR2 is SVGIG (reference sequence). This CDR3 has 13 residues. V was pared by 2 bases and J by 2 bases, with 9 bases between.

The chain is built from TRBV7-8 and TRBJ1-5, with D unresolved. The CDR3 extends over 16 amino acids. Trimming shortened V by 5 bases and J by 4 bases, and 18 bases separated the two germline ends. Germline V gene lookup returns CDR1 SGHVS and CDR2 FQNEAQ. The CDR3 here is CASSLFRAGDNQPQHF. CDR3 coding DNA: TGTGCCAGCAGCCTCTTCCGGGCAGGAGATAATCAGCCCCAGCATTTT.

A word on this clone: The same CDR3 also results from other DNA sequences found in this sample. The chain employs TRBV18 and TRBJ2-2; TRBD1 aligns across 7 bases. V trimming: 3 bases; J trimming: 4 bases; junction bases outside the gene matches: 8. Germline V gives CDR1 KGHSH, CDR2 LQKENI. The CDR3 length is 16 residues. CDR3 DNA sequence: TGTGCCAGCTCACCCACGACAGGGTTCGGCACCGGGGAGCTGTTTTTT. Residues: CASSPTTGFGTGELFF.

This rearrangement joins TRBV7-8 to TRBJ2-2; D gene unclear. The CDR3 extends over 14 amino acids. V shed 1 base and J shed 1 base, with 4 bases lying between them. The germline gives CDR1 SGHVS, CDR2 FQNEAQ. The CDR3 coding sequence is TGTGCCAGCAGCTTAGGAGGGAACACCGGGGAGCTGTTTTTT. It yields the protein CASSLGGNTGELFF.